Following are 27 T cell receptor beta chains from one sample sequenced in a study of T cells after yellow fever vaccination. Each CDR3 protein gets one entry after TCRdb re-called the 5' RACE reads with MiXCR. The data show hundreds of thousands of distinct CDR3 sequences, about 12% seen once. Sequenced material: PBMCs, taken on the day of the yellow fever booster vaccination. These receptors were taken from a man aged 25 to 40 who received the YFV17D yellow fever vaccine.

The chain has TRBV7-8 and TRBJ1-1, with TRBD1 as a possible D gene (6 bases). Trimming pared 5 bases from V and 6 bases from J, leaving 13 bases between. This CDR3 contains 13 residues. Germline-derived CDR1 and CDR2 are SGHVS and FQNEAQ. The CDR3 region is CASSVQQGSEAFF. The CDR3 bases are TGTGCCAGCAGCGTCCAACAGGGATCTGAAGCTTTCTTT. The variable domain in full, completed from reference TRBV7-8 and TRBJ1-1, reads GAGVSQSPRYKVAKRGQDVALRCDPISGHVSLFWYQQALGQGPEFLTYFQNEAQLDKSGLPSDRFFAERPEGSVSTLKIQRTQQEDSAVYLCASSVQQGSEAFFGQGTRLTVV.

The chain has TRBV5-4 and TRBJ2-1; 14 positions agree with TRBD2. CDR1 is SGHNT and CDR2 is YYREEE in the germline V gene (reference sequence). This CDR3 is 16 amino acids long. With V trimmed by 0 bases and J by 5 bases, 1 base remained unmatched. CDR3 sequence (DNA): TGTGCCAGCAGCTTGGCGGGACTAGCGGGAGACAATGAGCAGTTCTTC. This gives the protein CASSLAGLAGDNEQFF.

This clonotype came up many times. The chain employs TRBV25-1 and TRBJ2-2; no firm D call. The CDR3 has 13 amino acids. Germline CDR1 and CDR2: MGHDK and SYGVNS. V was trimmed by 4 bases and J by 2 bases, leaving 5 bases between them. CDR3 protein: CASSGANTGELFF. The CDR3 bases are TGTGCCAGCAGTGGGGCCAACACCGGGGAGCTGTTTTTT.

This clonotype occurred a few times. As DNA, the CDR3 is TGTGCCAGCAGGACAGGGGGACTGAACACCGGGGAGCTGTTTTTT. Amino acid sequence: CASRTGGLNTGELFF. The chain combines TRBV6-1 with TRBJ2-2; 9 nucleotides agree with TRBD1. Germline trimming cut 6 bases from V and 1 base from J; bases unmatched to any gene: 3. Germline CDR1 reads MNHNS; CDR2 reads SASEGT. This CDR3 spans 15 amino acids.

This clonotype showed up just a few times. The DNA for the CDR3 is TGTGCCAGCAGCTTGGGATCACGGCCCCAGCATTTT. Translated, it gives CASSLGSRPQHF. This chain connects TRBV5-6 to TRBJ1-5; D is undetermined. This CDR3 spans 12 amino acids. V dropped 0 bases and J dropped 9 bases, with 7 bases sitting between them. CDR1 and CDR2 from the germline V gene are SGHDT and YYEEEE.

Here the CDR3 DNA reads TGTGCCAGCAGCCATCGGGGCTCACGCGAGCAGTTCTTC. This encodes CASSHRGSREQFF. This chain uses TRBV3-1 with TRBJ2-1, with D tentatively TRBD1 or TRBD2 (5 bases each). The germline V and J ends were trimmed by 3 bases and 10 bases, with 13 bases remaining between them. The CDR3 spans 13 residues. Germline V gives CDR1 LGHDT, CDR2 YNNKEL (reference sequence).

In DNA form, the CDR3 reads TGTGCCACATCAAGGGACCAAACATACAATGAGCAGTTCTTC. It yields the protein CATSRDQTYNEQFF. J is TRBJ2-1 and V is TRBV10-3, with D perhaps matching TRBD1 or TRBD2 (5 bases each). The CDR3 consists of 14 residues. V shed 10 bases and J shed 4 bases, with 17 bases lying between them. Germline CDR1 ENHRY, CDR2 SYGVKD.

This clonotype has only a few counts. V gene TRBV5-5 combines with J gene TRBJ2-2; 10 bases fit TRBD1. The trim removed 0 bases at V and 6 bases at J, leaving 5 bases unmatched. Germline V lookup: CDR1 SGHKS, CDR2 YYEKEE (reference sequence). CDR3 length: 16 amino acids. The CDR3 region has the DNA TGTGCCAGCAGCTTGGCCCCGGGACAGGGGTCCGGGGAGCTGTTTTTT. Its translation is CASSLAPGQGSGELFF.

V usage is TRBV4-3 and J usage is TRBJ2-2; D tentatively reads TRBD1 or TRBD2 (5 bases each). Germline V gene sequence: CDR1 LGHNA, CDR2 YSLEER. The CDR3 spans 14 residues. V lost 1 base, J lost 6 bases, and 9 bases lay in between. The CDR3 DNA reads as TGCGCCAGCAGCCAAGCAGGGAGCGCCGGGGAGCTGTTTTTT. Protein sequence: CASSQAGSAGELFF.

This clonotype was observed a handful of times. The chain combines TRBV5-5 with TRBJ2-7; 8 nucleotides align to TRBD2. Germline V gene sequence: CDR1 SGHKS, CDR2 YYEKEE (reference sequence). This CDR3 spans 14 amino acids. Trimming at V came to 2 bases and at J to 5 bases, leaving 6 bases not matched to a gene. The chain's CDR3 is CASSLLTSVDEQYF. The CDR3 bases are TGTGCCAGCAGCTTACTGACTAGCGTGGACGAGCAGTACTTC. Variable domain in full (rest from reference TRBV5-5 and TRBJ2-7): DAGVTQSPTHLIKTRGQQVTLRCSPISGHKSVSWYQQVLGQGPQFIFQYYEKEERGRGNFPDRFSARQFPNYSSELNVNALLLGDSALYLCASSLLTSVDEQYFGPGTRLTVT.

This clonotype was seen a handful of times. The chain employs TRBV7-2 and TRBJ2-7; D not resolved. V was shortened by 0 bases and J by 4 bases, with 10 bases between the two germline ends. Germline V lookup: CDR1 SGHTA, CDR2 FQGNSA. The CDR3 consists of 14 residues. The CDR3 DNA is TGTGCCAGCAGCTTAGCGCCCGGAAGTTACGAGCAGTACTTC. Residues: CASSLAPGSYEQYF.

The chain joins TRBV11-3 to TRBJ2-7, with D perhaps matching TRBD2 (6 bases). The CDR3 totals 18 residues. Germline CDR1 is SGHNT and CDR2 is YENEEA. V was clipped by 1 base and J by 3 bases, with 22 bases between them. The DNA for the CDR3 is TGTGCCAGCAGCTTAGTGGGGACTGAATCATCTATATACTACGAGCAGTACTTC. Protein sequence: CASSLVGTESSIYYEQYF.

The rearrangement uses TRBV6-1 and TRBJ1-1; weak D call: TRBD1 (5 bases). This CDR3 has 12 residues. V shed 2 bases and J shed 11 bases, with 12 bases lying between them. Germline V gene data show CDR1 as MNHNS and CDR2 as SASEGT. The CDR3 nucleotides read TGTGCCAGCAGTGAACGGGGGGGAGGGGCTTTCTTT. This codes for CASSERGGGAFF.

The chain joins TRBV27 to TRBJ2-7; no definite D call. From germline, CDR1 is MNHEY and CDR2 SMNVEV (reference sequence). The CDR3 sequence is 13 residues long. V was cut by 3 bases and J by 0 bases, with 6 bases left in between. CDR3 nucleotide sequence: TGTGCCAGCAGTTTCGCTAGCTCCTACGAGCAGTACTTC. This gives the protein CASSFASSYEQYF.

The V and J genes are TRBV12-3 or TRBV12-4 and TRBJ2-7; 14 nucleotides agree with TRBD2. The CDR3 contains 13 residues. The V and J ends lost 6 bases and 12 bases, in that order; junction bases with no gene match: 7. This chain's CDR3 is CASRPGLAGVWYF. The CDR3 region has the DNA TGTGCCAGCAGGCCGGGACTAGCGGGAGTATGGTACTTC.

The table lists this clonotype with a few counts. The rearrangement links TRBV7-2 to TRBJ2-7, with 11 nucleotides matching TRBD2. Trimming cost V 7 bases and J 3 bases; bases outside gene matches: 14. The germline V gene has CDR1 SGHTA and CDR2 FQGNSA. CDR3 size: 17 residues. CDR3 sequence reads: CASNPGTSGASYYEQYF. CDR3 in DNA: TGTGCCAGCAACCCCGGGACTAGCGGAGCCTCTTACTACGAGCAGTACTTC.

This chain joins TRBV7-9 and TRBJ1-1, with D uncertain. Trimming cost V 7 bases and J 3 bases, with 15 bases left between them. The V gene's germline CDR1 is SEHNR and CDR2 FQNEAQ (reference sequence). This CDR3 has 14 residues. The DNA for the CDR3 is TGTGCCAGCAACCAGGACGGAACAGACACTGAAGCTTTCTTT. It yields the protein CASNQDGTDTEAFF. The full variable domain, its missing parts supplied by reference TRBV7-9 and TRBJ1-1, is DTGVSQNPRHKITKRGQNVTFRCDPISEHNRLYWYRQTLGQGPEFLTYFQNEAQLEKSRLLSDRFSAERPKGSFSTLEIQRTEQGDSAMYLCASNQDGTDTEAFFGQGTRLTVV.

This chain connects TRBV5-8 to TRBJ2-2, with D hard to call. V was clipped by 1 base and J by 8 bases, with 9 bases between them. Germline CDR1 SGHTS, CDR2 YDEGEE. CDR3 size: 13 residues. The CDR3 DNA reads TGTGCCAGCAGCTTGAGTGGAGTTGGGGAGCTGTTTTTT. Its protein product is CASSLSGVGELFF.

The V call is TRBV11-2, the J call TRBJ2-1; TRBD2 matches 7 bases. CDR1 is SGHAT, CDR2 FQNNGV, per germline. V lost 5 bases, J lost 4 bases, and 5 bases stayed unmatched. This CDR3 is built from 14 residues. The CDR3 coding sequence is TGTGCCAGCAGCGAGGCTAGCGGTTACAATGAGCAGTTCTTC. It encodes CASSEASGYNEQFF.

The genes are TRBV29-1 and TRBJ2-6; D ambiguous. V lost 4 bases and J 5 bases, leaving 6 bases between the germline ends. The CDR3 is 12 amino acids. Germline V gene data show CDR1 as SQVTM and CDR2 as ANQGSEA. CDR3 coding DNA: TGCAGCGTTGTAGTAAGGGCCAACGTCCTGACTTTC. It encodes CSVVVRANVLTF. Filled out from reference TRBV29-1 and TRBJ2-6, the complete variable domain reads SAVISQKPSRDICQRGTSLTIQCQVDSQVTMMFWYRQQPGQSLTLIATANQGSEATYESGFVIDKFPISRPNLTFSTLTVSNMSPEDSSIYLCSVVVRANVLTFGAGSRLTVL.

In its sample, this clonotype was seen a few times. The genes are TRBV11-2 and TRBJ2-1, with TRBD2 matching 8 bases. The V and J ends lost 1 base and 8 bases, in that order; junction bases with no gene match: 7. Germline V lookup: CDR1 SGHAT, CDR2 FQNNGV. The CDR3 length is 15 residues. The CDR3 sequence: CASSLGTSRLHEQFF. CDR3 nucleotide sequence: TGTGCCAGCAGCTTAGGGACTAGCAGGCTCCATGAGCAGTTCTTC.

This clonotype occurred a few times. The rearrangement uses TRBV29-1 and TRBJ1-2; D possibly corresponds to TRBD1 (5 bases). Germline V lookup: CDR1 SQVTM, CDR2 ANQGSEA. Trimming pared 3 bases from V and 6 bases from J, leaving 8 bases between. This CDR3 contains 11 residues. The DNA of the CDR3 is TGCAGCGTTGATCCAGGGAATGGCTACACCTTC. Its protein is CSVDPGNGYTF.

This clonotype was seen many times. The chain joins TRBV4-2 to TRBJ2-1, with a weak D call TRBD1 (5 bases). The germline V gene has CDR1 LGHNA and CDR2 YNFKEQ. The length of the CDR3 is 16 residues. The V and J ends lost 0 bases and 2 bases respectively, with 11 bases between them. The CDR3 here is CASSQDQGGPYNEQFF. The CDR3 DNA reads TGTGCCAGCAGCCAAGATCAGGGTGGGCCCTACAATGAGCAGTTCTTC.

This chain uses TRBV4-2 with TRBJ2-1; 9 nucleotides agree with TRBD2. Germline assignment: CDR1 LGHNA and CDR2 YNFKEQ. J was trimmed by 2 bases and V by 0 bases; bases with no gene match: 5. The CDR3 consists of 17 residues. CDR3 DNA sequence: TGTGCCAGCAGCCAAGAGGAGCGGGAGGTCCCCTACAATGAGCAGTTCTTC. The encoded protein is CASSQEEREVPYNEQFF.

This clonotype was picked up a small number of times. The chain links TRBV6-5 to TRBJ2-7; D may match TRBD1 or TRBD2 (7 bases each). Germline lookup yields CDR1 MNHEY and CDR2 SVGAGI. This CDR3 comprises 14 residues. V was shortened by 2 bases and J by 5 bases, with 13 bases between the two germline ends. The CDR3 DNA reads TGTGCCAGCAGTTACCCAGGGGGAGGGAACGAGCAGTACTTC. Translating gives CASSYPGGGNEQYF.

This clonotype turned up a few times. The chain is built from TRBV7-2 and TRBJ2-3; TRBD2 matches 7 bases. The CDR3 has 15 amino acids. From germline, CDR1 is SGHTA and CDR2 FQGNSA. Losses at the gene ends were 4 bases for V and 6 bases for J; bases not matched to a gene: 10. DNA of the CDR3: TGTGCCAGCAGCTCCTTCGGGACTATAGGCGATACGCAGTATTTT. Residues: CASSSFGTIGDTQYF.

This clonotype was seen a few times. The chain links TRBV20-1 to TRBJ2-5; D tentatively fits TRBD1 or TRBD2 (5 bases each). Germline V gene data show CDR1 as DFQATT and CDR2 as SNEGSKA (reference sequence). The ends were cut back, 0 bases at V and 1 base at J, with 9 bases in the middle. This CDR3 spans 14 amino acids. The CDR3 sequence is CSARDPGTQETQYF. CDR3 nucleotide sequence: TGCAGTGCTAGAGACCCTGGGACCCAAGAGACCCAGTACTTC.